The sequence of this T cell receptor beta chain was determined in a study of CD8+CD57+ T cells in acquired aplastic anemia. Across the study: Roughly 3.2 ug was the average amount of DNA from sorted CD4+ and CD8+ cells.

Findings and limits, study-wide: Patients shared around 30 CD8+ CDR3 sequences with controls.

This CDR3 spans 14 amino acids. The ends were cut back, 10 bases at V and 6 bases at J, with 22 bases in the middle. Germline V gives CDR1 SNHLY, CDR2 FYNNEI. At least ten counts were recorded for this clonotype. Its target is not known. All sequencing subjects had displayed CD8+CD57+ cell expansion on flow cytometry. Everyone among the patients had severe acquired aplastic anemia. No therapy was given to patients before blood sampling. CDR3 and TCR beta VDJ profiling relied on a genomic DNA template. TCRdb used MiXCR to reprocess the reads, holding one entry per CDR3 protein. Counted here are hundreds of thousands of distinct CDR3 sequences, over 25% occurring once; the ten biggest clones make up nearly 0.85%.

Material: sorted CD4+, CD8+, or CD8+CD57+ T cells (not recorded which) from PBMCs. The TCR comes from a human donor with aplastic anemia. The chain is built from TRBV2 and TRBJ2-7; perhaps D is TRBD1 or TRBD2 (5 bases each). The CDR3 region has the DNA TGTGCCACCCAAAGAGAGGGACGCATTTCCGAGCAGTACTTC. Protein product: CATQREGRISEQYF.